This TCR beta chain was captured in a study of blood T cell repertoires in COVID-19. Overall study: The samples span acute and convalescent COVID-19 from the United States, Italy and Spain. PBMCs, B-cell-depleted T cells, or T cells were the source of the cDNA or gDNA that made up the material.

Unmatched junction bases numbered 5, after V lost 8 bases and J lost 6 bases. This CDR3 is 11 amino acids long. Germline values: CDR1 GTSNPN, CDR2 SVGIG (reference sequence). Assay used: immunoSEQ multiplex PCR; TCRdb lists only in-frame clones, some missing. The data contain about 410,000 clones, just over 85% of them singletons. V is TRBV30 and J is TRBJ2-7; 9 bases line up with TRBD1. This clonotype originated in a woman in her 30s with active or convalescent COVID-19. Sequenced material: peripheral blood. The CDR3 region is CARGTGREQYF. The CDR3 DNA reads TGTGCCCGGGGGACAGGGCGCGAGCAGTACTTC.